One and the same sample provided the 22 T cell receptor beta chains below, sequenced in a study of T cell changes during pregnancy in multiple sclerosis. Generated by immunoSEQ multiplex PCR, the TCRdb table keeps only in-frame clones and is missing some. The table includes roughly 100,000 clones, 85% to 95% detected once. The material was peripheral blood, obtained after pregnancy. These TCRs come from a female donor with multiple sclerosis, enrolled in a pregnancy study.

The table lists this clone with a count of one. This chain joins TRBV10-3 and TRBJ2-7; 8 nucleotides align to TRBD2. This CDR3 is built from 15 residues. In germline, CDR1 is ENHRY, CDR2 SYGVKD. Trimming at V came to 4 bases and at J to 5 bases, leaving 10 bases not matched to a gene. The CDR3 nucleotides are TGTGCCATCAGTGTTATTAGCGGGGCAAGGGACGAGCAGTACTTC. Protein: CAISVISGARDEQYF.

The J gene is TRBJ2-1, the V gene TRBV2; 7 bases line up with TRBD1. In germline, CDR1 is SNHLY, CDR2 FYNNEI. The ends lost 9 bases at V and 2 bases at J; junction bases unmatched: 10. This CDR3 comprises 15 residues. The CDR3, as DNA: TGTGCCAGTAGACAGGGTGGTGGGACCTACAATGAGCAGTTCTTC. This encodes CASRQGGGTYNEQFF.

The chain has TRBV7-2 and TRBJ2-7, with TRBD2 matching 9 bases. CDR3 length equals 13 residues. CDR1 SGHTA and CDR2 FQGNSA come from the germline V gene. V was clipped by 5 bases and J by 3 bases; unmatched bases: 2. CDR3 nucleotides: TGTGCCAGCAGCCCGCGGGGGGGCTACGAGCAGTACTTC. Translation gives CASSPRGGYEQYF.

The chain uses TRBV11-2 and TRBJ2-4; D might be TRBD1 (6 bases). Looked up from germline, CDR1 is SGHAT and CDR2 is FQNNGV. Trimming removed 5 bases at V and 8 bases at J, with 22 bases between. This CDR3 region has 16 residues. CDR3 bases: TGTGCCAGCAGCAGGCCGGGGCCCGAAGGGGGATACATTCAGTACTTC. It yields the protein CASSRPGPEGGYIQYF.

The chain carries TRBV7-6 and TRBJ2-1; 7 bases align to TRBD1. The CDR3 sequence is 14 residues long. The J segment lost 2 bases and the V segment lost 5 bases, leaving 3 bases of the junction unmatched. The germline gives CDR1 SGHVS, CDR2 FNYEAQ. CDR3 sequence (DNA): TGTGCCAGCAGCATAGGACAGGCCTACAATGAGCAGTTCTTC. Amino acid sequence: CASSIGQAYNEQFF.

The chain couples TRBV9 to TRBJ2-2, with D tentatively TRBD2 (7 bases). Trimming stripped 4 bases from V and 7 bases from J, with 20 bases between. CDR3 length: 16 amino acids. In germline, CDR1 is SGDLS, CDR2 YYNGEE. This CDR3 is CASSPRGAGAVGELFF. The CDR3 nucleotides read TGTGCCAGCAGCCCCCGGGGTGCGGGGGCGGTCGGGGAGCTGTTTTTT.

This clone occurred once. V gene TRBV10-3 combines with J gene TRBJ1-2, with D possibly TRBD1 on 5 matching bases. The V and J ends lost 2 bases and 8 bases respectively, with 15 bases between them. The germline V gene encodes CDR1 ENHRY and CDR2 SYGVKD. The CDR3 extends over 14 amino acids. The CDR3 coding sequence is TGTGCCATCAGTGAGGGTGGACAAATAGGGGGCTACACCTTC. Residues: CAISEGGQIGGYTF.

V usage is TRBV11-1 and J usage is TRBJ1-2; TRBD1 aligns across 8 bases. V lost 5 bases and J lost 8; bases outside the gene matches: 7. CDR1 SGHAT and CDR2 FQDESV come from the germline V gene (reference sequence). The CDR3 loop spans 13 amino acids. Here the CDR3 reads CASSTQGARGYTF. The CDR3 nucleotides are TGTGCCAGCAGCACCCAGGGGGCGAGGGGCTACACCTTC.

V gene TRBV29-1 combines with J gene TRBJ1-2; TRBD1 matches at 7 bases. This CDR3 comprises 13 residues. CDR1 is SQVTM, CDR2 ANQGSEA, per germline. The ends lost 3 bases at V and 4 bases at J; junction bases unmatched: 5. The DNA for the CDR3 is TGCAGCGTTGATGCTACAGGGGTCTATGGCTACACCTTC. Amino acids: CSVDATGVYGYTF.

This rearrangement joins TRBV11-3 to TRBJ2-1, with 9 bases aligning to TRBD2. Germline V CDR1 and CDR2: SGHNT, YENEEA. CDR3 length: 15 amino acids. J gave up 1 base and V 5 bases, and 3 bases lay outside the gene matches. The DNA for the CDR3 is TGTGCCAGCAGCATGGGACTAGCTTCCTACAATGAGCAGTTCTTC. Protein sequence: CASSMGLASYNEQFF.

This clone was found once. For the CDR3, the DNA is TGTGCCAGCACCTTGGAAAGCGGGGGTTTCTCTGGGGCCAACGTCCTGACTTTC. Amino acids: CASTLESGGFSGANVLTF. This sequence joins TRBV2 and TRBJ2-6; 8 bases fit TRBD2. The V gene's germline CDR1 is SNHLY and CDR2 FYNNEI. CDR3 size: 18 residues. With 7 bases clipped from V and 0 bases from J, the junction kept 11 bases outside the gene matches.

J is TRBJ2-1 and V is TRBV30; D is possibly TRBD2 (5 bases). The V end lost 6 bases, the J end lost 4 bases, and 16 bases lay between the germline ends. The CDR3 is 14 residues long. CDR1 and CDR2 (germline): GTSNPN, SVGIG (reference sequence). CDR3 residues: CACSPGIKYNEQFF. CDR3 nucleotide sequence: TGTGCCTGCTCGCCGGGGATTAAATACAATGAGCAGTTCTTC.

This clone turned up a few times. This chain connects TRBV2 to TRBJ2-2, with D possibly matching TRBD1 (5 bases). The CDR3 runs to 14 residues. From germline, CDR1 is SNHLY and CDR2 FYNNEI. Trimming removed 5 bases from V and 2 bases from J, with 9 bases in between. In DNA, the CDR3 is TGTGCCAGCAGTTACGACAGAAACACCGGGGAGCTGTTTTTT. Protein sequence: CASSYDRNTGELFF.

V is TRBV6-1 and J is TRBJ2-3; 8 bases match TRBD1. The CDR3 is 14 amino acids. V gave up 4 bases and J gave up 7 bases; unmatched junction bases: 7. The germline CDR1 and CDR2 sequences are MNHNS and SASEGT. The CDR3 DNA follows: TGTGCCAGCAGTGCGTGGACAGGGATGTATACGCAGTATTTT. This encodes CASSAWTGMYTQYF.

The chain couples TRBV10-3 to TRBJ2-7; no definite D call. From germline, CDR1 is ENHRY and CDR2 SYGVKD. Trimming shortened V by 2 bases and J by 2 bases, and 7 bases separated the two germline ends. The CDR3 has 13 residues. CDR3 coding DNA: TGTGCCATCAGTGAGGCTCCGGCCTACGAGCAGTACTTC. Its translation: CAISEAPAYEQYF.

The J gene is TRBJ1-5, the V gene TRBV6-5, with 7 bases that match TRBD1. Trimming took 5 bases from V and 3 from J; bases not matched to a gene: 4. Germline values: CDR1 MNHEY, CDR2 SVGAGI. The CDR3 has 14 amino acids. The CDR3: CASSLQGINQPQHF. The CDR3 coding sequence is TGTGCCAGCAGTCTACAGGGGATCAATCAGCCCCAGCATTTT.

The V gene is TRBV25-1, the J gene TRBJ2-1, with 9 bases that match TRBD2. The CDR3 is made up of 18 amino acids. The V segment lost 6 bases and the J segment 7 bases; nucleotides outside the gene matches: 19. Germline V lookup: CDR1 MGHDK, CDR2 SYGVNS. This chain's CDR3 is CASSPSGFSGGSRNEQFF. The CDR3 nucleotides are TGTGCCAGCAGCCCATCCGGTTTTAGCGGGGGCTCGAGGAATGAGCAGTTCTTC.

This chain uses TRBV2 with TRBJ2-2, with a possible D match to TRBD2 (6 bases). Germline CDR1 and CDR2: SNHLY and FYNNEI. The germline V and J ends were trimmed by 2 bases and 4 bases, with 14 bases remaining between them. The CDR3 totals 16 residues. The CDR3 DNA reads as TGTGCCAGCAGTGAAAGAAATAGCGGAACCACCGGGGAGCTGTTTTTT. Protein: CASSERNSGTTGELFF.

The V and J genes are TRBV7-2 and TRBJ1-1; no definite D call. Between the trimmed V and J ends, which lost 5 bases and 0 bases, there was a span of 7 bases. Germline lookup yields CDR1 SGHTA and CDR2 FQGNSA. The CDR3 sequence is 13 residues long. The CDR3 sequence: CASSVRLNTEAFF. DNA of the CDR3: TGTGCCAGCAGCGTGCGTTTGAACACTGAAGCTTTCTTT. Full variable domain (outside the CDR3, taken from reference TRBV7-2 and TRBJ1-1): GAGVSQSPSNKVTEKGKDVELRCDPISGHTALYWYRQSLGQGLEFLIYFQGNSAPDKSGLPSDRFSAERTGGSVSTLTIQRTQQEDSAVYLCASSVRLNTEAFFGQGTRLTVV.

The chain uses TRBV10-3 and TRBJ1-6, with D possibly matching TRBD1 (6 bases). This CDR3 region has 15 residues. V shed 3 bases and J shed 9 bases, with 15 bases lying between them. The V gene's germline CDR1 is ENHRY and CDR2 SYGVKD. For the CDR3, the DNA is TGTGCCATCAGTGACCGTCAGGGGAGAAGTTCACCCCTCCACTTT. Protein sequence: CAISDRQGRSSPLHF.

V usage is TRBV7-6 and J usage is TRBJ1-5; TRBD1 matches at 7 bases. After removal of 5 bases from V and 6 bases from J, the junction contained 13 bases not matched to a gene. This CDR3 comprises 16 residues. CDR1 and CDR2 from the germline V gene are SGHVS and FNYEAQ. CDR3 sequence (DNA): TGTGCCAGCAGCCCGCGACAGGGCTTGTTTAGTCAGCCCCAGCATTTT. It specifies CASSPRQGLFSQPQHF.

V usage is TRBV25-1 and J usage is TRBJ2-2; 7 nucleotides align to TRBD1. Trimming at V came to 9 bases and at J to 3 bases, leaving 16 bases not matched to a gene. Germline V gives CDR1 MGHDK, CDR2 SYGVNS. The CDR3 runs 17 residues. CDR3 bases: TGTGCCAGTGGGGGTAGAAGACAGGGTAGTGACACCGGGGAGCTGTTTTTT. Its translation: CASGGRRQGSDTGELFF.